These 30 T cell receptor beta chains came from one sample sequenced in a study of blood T cell repertoires in COVID-19. The assay was immunoSEQ multiplex PCR, and TCRdb's table has in-frame clones only and misses some. The table shows 150,000 to 160,000 clones, with roughly nine tenths occurring only once. Sequenced material: peripheral blood. These receptors all come from a woman aged 35 to 49 with acute or convalescent COVID-19.

V is TRBV4-2 and J is TRBJ2-7, with 12 bases fitting TRBD1. Germline lookup yields CDR1 LGHNA and CDR2 YNFKEQ. This CDR3 has 15 amino acids. The junction had 5 bases not matched to a gene; V was cut back by 3 bases and J by 5 bases. In DNA form, the CDR3 reads TGTGCCAGCAGCCACTCCGGGACAGGGGGCGACGAGCAGTACTTC. Protein product: CASSHSGTGGDEQYF.

This clone has just a few counts. The J gene is TRBJ2-7, the V gene TRBV29-1, with 8 positions matching TRBD1. This CDR3 spans 13 amino acids. Germline values: CDR1 SQVTM, CDR2 ANQGSEA. Trimming took 4 bases from V and 5 from J; bases not matched to a gene: 7. CDR3 nucleotide sequence: TGCAGCGTTGGGACAGGGATGCAGAACGAGCAGTACTTC. Residues: CSVGTGMQNEQYF.

The rearrangement joins TRBV28 to TRBJ1-2; the match to TRBD1 covers 7 bases. Germline V gene data show CDR1 as MDHEN and CDR2 as SYDVKM. The ends lost 2 bases at V and 2 bases at J; junction bases unmatched: 2. This CDR3 spans 14 amino acids. The DNA for the CDR3 is TGTGCCAGCAGTTTAGTACAGGGGAACTATGGCTACACCTTC. Its protein product is CASSLVQGNYGYTF.

The gene calls are TRBV7-2 and TRBJ2-7; D not resolved. CDR3 size: 13 residues. Deletions cut 3 bases from V and 4 bases from J, with 10 bases between. Germline V CDR1 and CDR2: SGHTA, FQGNSA. The CDR3 coding sequence is TGTGCCAGCAGCTTCGACGCGACTTACGAGCAGTACTTC. As protein: CASSFDATYEQYF.

V and J are TRBV10-3 and TRBJ2-3; 8 bases fit TRBD2. Germline-derived CDR1 and CDR2 are ENHRY and SYGVKD. This CDR3 region has 13 residues. Unmatched junction bases numbered 6, after V lost 7 bases and J lost 6 bases. For the CDR3, the DNA is TGTGCCATCACGGGGACGGGAGGGGATACGCAGTATTTT. This gives the protein CAITGTGGDTQYF.

This clone has only one observation. The chain employs TRBV4-1 and TRBJ2-1; 11 bases match TRBD2. Germline lookup yields CDR1 MGHRA and CDR2 YSYEKL. The ends lost 0 bases at V and 1 base at J; junction bases unmatched: 8. The CDR3 has 19 residues. The DNA for the CDR3 is TGCGCCAGCAGCCAAGATGGGGAGACTAGCGGGGTTTCCTACAATGAGCAGTTCTTC. It translates to CASSQDGETSGVSYNEQFF.

The rearrangement joins TRBV3-1 (or the pseudogene TRBV3-2) to TRBJ1-6; D may be TRBD1 (6 bases). V was shortened by 1 base and J by 6 bases, with 13 bases between the two germline ends. The length of the CDR3 is 16 residues. Germline V gene lookup returns CDR1 LGHDT and CDR2 YNNKEL (reference sequence). The CDR3 is CASSQGTADRNSPLHF. The CDR3 nucleotides are TGTGCCAGCAGCCAAGGGACAGCTGATCGTAATTCACCCCTCCACTTT.

The chain recombines TRBV5-1 with TRBJ2-6; D perhaps matches TRBD1 (6 bases). The V gene's germline CDR1 is SGHRS and CDR2 YFSETQ. This CDR3 contains 16 residues. V lost 0 bases and J 2 bases, leaving 9 bases between the germline ends. CDR3 nucleotides: TGCGCCAGCAGCTTGGTGGCAGGGGCTGGGGCCAACGTCCTGACTTTC. Its protein product is CASSLVAGAGANVLTF.

This rearrangement joins TRBV9 to TRBJ1-2, with D perhaps matching TRBD1 (6 bases). Germline CDR1 and CDR2: SGDLS and YYNGEE. With 4 bases removed from V and 4 bases from J, the gap between germline ends came to 17 bases. This CDR3 comprises 15 residues. CDR3 in amino acids: CASSPSGQNFYGYTF. CDR3 coding DNA: TGTGCCAGCAGCCCGTCAGGACAGAATTTCTATGGCTACACCTTC.

This sequence joins TRBV19 and TRBJ1-2, with D tentatively TRBD1 (6 bases). The CDR3 runs 13 residues. Germline CDR1 LNHDA, CDR2 SQIVND (reference sequence). Deletions cut 3 bases from V and 8 bases from J, with 13 bases between. The CDR3 sequence: CASSITQGRGYTF. The CDR3 coding sequence is TGTGCCAGTAGTATTACTCAGGGGCGAGGCTACACCTTC.

The chain links TRBV5-1 to TRBJ2-2, with 11 bases fitting TRBD2. From germline, CDR1 is SGHRS and CDR2 YFSETQ. The CDR3 runs 18 residues. J lost 5 bases, V lost 4 bases, and 13 bases had no gene match. The CDR3 DNA reads as TGCGCCAGCAGCAATGAAGGCCTAGCGGGAGGTCGGACCGGGGAGCTGTTTTTT. This translates into CASSNEGLAGGRTGELFF. The whole variable domain, remainder taken from reference TRBV5-1 and TRBJ2-2, is KAGVTQTPRYLIKTRGQQVTLSCSPISGHRSVSWYQQTPGQGLQFLFEYFSETQRNKGNFPGRFSGRQFSNSRSEMNVSTLELGDSALYLCASSNEGLAGGRTGELFFGEGSRLTVL.

The chain uses TRBV5-4 and TRBJ2-5, with 7 bases matching TRBD1. This CDR3 contains 15 residues. Germline V gene lookup returns CDR1 SGHNT and CDR2 YYREEE (reference sequence). V lost 4 bases to trimming and J lost 2 bases; unmatched junction nucleotides: 8. CDR3 nucleotides: TGTGCCAGCAGCGACAGGGCAGCCAGGCAAGAGACCCAGTACTTC. Protein product: CASSDRAARQETQYF.

The rearrangement links TRBV3-1 (or the pseudogene TRBV3-2) to TRBJ1-1; D is perhaps TRBD1 (5 bases). There are 14 residues in the CDR3. V gave up 4 bases and J gave up 5 bases, with 14 bases separating them. Looked up from germline, CDR1 is LGHDT and CDR2 is YNNKEL (reference sequence). This CDR3 reads CASSRGTGATEAFF. CDR3 nucleotides: TGTGCCAGCAGCCGGGGTACTGGGGCAACTGAAGCTTTCTTT.

This clone is a singleton in its sample. V usage is TRBV11-2 and J usage is TRBJ1-3; possibly TRBD1 for D (5 bases). CDR1 and CDR2 from the germline V gene are SGHAT and FQNNGV. V shed 5 bases and J shed 2 bases, with 10 bases lying between them. This CDR3 is built from 14 residues. The DNA of the CDR3 is TGTGCCAGCAGCCTGACAGATACTGGAAACACCATATATTTT. Protein: CASSLTDTGNTIYF.

The chain is built from TRBV3-1 (or the pseudogene TRBV3-2) and TRBJ2-7; tentative D call: TRBD1 (5 bases). V was cut by 5 bases and J by 10 bases, with 18 bases left in between. The CDR3 has 13 amino acids. Germline V lookup: CDR1 LGHDT, CDR2 YNNKEL (reference sequence). The CDR3 sequence is CASSSSSETAQYF. In DNA, the CDR3 is TGTGCCAGCAGCTCCTCTTCGGAGACAGCACAGTACTTC.

V gene TRBV28 combines with J gene TRBJ2-3; 9 nucleotides line up with TRBD1. The J segment lost 6 bases and the V segment lost 5 bases, leaving 9 bases of the junction unmatched. Germline CDR1 is MDHEN and CDR2 is SYDVKM. The CDR3 is made up of 15 amino acids. CDR3 sequence: CASSPGGTGSDTQYF. CDR3 coding DNA: TGTGCCAGCAGTCCAGGGGGGACAGGGTCTGATACGCAGTATTTT.

The chain recombines TRBV5-1 with TRBJ1-1; TRBD1 matches at 10 bases. Trimming removed 2 bases from V and 5 bases from J; junction bases left unmatched: 3. Germline V CDR1 and CDR2: SGHRS, YFSETQ. This CDR3 has 14 residues. DNA for the CDR3: TGCGCCAGCAGCTTAGGACAGGGGGGGACTGAAGCTTTCTTT. This encodes CASSLGQGGTEAFF.

In its sample, this clone was seen once. The rearrangement links TRBV5-5 to TRBJ1-1; D is unresolved. The CDR3 runs to 19 residues. Germline loops: CDR1 SGHKS, CDR2 YYEKEE (reference sequence). The V gene lost 0 bases and the J gene lost 0 bases, with 21 bases spanning the gap. CDR3 residues: CASSLAVRSDGSMNTEAFF. In nucleotides, the CDR3 is TGTGCCAGCAGCTTGGCCGTTAGAAGCGACGGAAGCATGAACACTGAAGCTTTCTTT.

This clone was detected only once. V usage is TRBV5-6 and J usage is TRBJ2-5; weak D call: TRBD1 (6 bases). The V end was cut by 2 bases, the J end by 1 base, with 15 bases between. There are 16 residues in the CDR3. Germline V lookup: CDR1 SGHDT, CDR2 YYEEEE. The CDR3 sequence is CASSFSLDRRQETQYF. CDR3 DNA sequence: TGTGCCAGCAGCTTTTCTCTTGACAGGCGCCAAGAGACCCAGTACTTC.

J is TRBJ1-6 and V is TRBV18, with 9 nucleotides matching TRBD1. The germline V gene has CDR1 KGHSH and CDR2 LQKENI. Unmatched junction bases numbered 6, after V lost 4 bases and J lost 5 bases. The CDR3 totals 16 residues. The CDR3 bases are TGTGCCAGCTCACGGGACAGGGAGAGCCATAATTCACCCCTCCACTTT. It is translated as CASSRDRESHNSPLHF.

J is TRBJ1-6 and V is TRBV19, with D uncertain. The ends were cut back, 4 bases at V and 6 bases at J, with 7 bases in the middle. The CDR3 is 13 amino acids. Germline V CDR1 and CDR2: LNHDA, SQIVND (reference sequence). CDR3 loop: CASSTSVNSPLHF. CDR3 in DNA: TGTGCCAGTAGTACCTCTGTTAATTCACCCCTCCACTTT.

The chain joins TRBV30 to TRBJ1-5, with D perhaps matching TRBD1 (5 bases). Germline V gives CDR1 GTSNPN, CDR2 SVGIG (reference sequence). CDR3 length equals 15 residues. The germline V and J ends were trimmed by 1 base and 7 bases, with 17 bases remaining between them. The DNA for the CDR3 is TGTGCCTGGAGTGGGGGTAAAGGGGTCGGCCAGCCCCAGCATTTT. Translating it yields CAWSGGKGVGQPQHF.

This chain connects TRBV11-3 to TRBJ2-7; D is ambiguous. V lost 1 base and J 4 bases, leaving 14 bases between the germline ends. Germline V gives CDR1 SGHNT, CDR2 YENEEA. This CDR3 spans 15 amino acids. The CDR3 region is CASSLVASQGYEQYF. CDR3 nucleotides: TGTGCCAGCAGCTTAGTAGCCTCGCAAGGTTACGAGCAGTACTTC.

V is TRBV21-1 and J is TRBJ1-2; TRBD1, the table's D call, was not compared with the DNA. TRBV21-1 is annotated as a pseudogene. The CDR3 runs to 17 residues. The CDR3 protein is CASSPLRQGGTNYGYTF. CDR3 nucleotides: TGTGCCAGCAGCCCTCTACGACAGGGGGGGACTAACTATGGCTACACCTTC.

The rearrangement uses TRBV4-2 and TRBJ2-2; D remains unclear. Germline lookup yields CDR1 LGHNA and CDR2 YNFKEQ. Trimming removed 0 bases at V and 0 bases at J, with 8 bases between. The CDR3 covers 16 residues. The CDR3 spells CASSQDSKTNTGELFF. The CDR3 coding sequence is TGTGCCAGCAGCCAAGATAGTAAGACGAACACCGGGGAGCTGTTTTTT.

The rearrangement uses TRBV19 and TRBJ2-6, with D hard to call. CDR1 is LNHDA, CDR2 SQIVND, per germline (reference sequence). The CDR3 spans 15 residues. Deletions cut 5 bases from V and 4 bases from J, with 12 bases between. DNA of the CDR3: TGTGCCAGTAGTGGGCAGTTATCCGGGGCCAACGTCCTGACTTTC. Encoded protein: CASSGQLSGANVLTF.

The rearrangement uses TRBV28 and TRBJ2-7, with a tentative D call TRBD1 (6 bases). The CDR3 is made up of 15 amino acids. V shed 3 bases and J shed 7 bases, with 19 bases lying between them. Germline CDR1 reads MDHEN; CDR2 reads SYDVKM. This chain's CDR3 is CASSFRSAGAREQYF. The CDR3 region has the DNA TGTGCCAGCAGTTTCCGGAGCGCAGGGGCGAGGGAGCAGTACTTC.

The chain couples TRBV7-3 to TRBJ2-2; 11 bases fit TRBD2. Trimming cost V 4 bases and J 5 bases; bases outside gene matches: 9. The CDR3 totals 17 residues. Germline assignment: CDR1 SGHTA and CDR2 FQGTGA. CDR3 protein: CASSSIAGGPITGELFF. In DNA, the CDR3 is TGTGCCAGCAGCTCGATAGCGGGAGGGCCGATAACCGGGGAGCTGTTTTTT.

The J gene is TRBJ1-1, the V gene TRBV10-1, with a weak D call TRBD1 (6 bases). In germline, CDR1 is WNHNN, CDR2 SYGVQD (reference sequence). The CDR3 is 17 residues long. Trimming pared 0 bases from V and 0 bases from J, leaving 14 bases between. CDR3 sequence reads: CASSESRFQGMNTEAFF. The CDR3 bases are TGCGCCAGCAGTGAGTCGAGGTTTCAGGGGATGAACACTGAAGCTTTCTTT.

The chain is built from TRBV10-3 and TRBJ2-7; TRBD2 is a possible D gene (5 bases). Germline-derived CDR1 and CDR2 are ENHRY and SYGVKD. The germline V and J ends were trimmed by 3 bases and 3 bases, with 15 bases remaining between them. The CDR3 consists of 15 residues. CDR3 sequence (DNA): TGTGCCATCAGTGATCGAGGGAGTTCCCTCTACGAGCAGTACTTC. This sequence encodes CAISDRGSSLYEQYF.